Below are 4 T cell receptor beta chains sequenced from a single sample in a study of T cell responses to AZD1222 COVID-19 vaccine. TCRdb keeps only in-frame clones here, not all; method: immunoSEQ multiplex PCR. The sample has about 200,000 clones; approximately 93% are singletons. This specimen consisted of peripheral blood, obtained 28 days after the second AZD1222 dose. These receptor sequences come from an adult who received the AZD1222 COVID-19 vaccine.

The chain employs TRBV6-2 or TRBV6-3 and TRBJ1-2, with 7 bases aligning to TRBD1. V shed 2 bases and J 8 bases; nucleotides not matched to a gene: 11. This CDR3 comprises 15 residues. Germline loops: CDR1 MNHEY, CDR2 SVGEGT. CDR3 DNA: TGTGCCAGCAGTTACCTCACCCCGGACAGGAGGGGCTACACCTTC. As protein: CASSYLTPDRRGYTF.

This clone came up a few times. The genes are TRBV6-5 and TRBJ2-1; D gene unclear. The CDR3 spans 15 residues. CDR1 is MNHEY and CDR2 is SVGAGI in the germline V gene. Trimming took off 7 bases at V and 0 bases at J, with 13 bases between the two ends. The CDR3, as DNA: TGTGCCAGCACCAATGTCCTCAGCTCCTACAATGAGCAGTTCTTC. Amino acids: CASTNVLSSYNEQFF.

The chain joins TRBV20-1 to TRBJ1-6; no clear D gene. CDR3 length equals 13 residues. Trimming stripped 3 bases from V and 7 bases from J, with 10 bases between. Germline V gene sequence: CDR1 DFQATT, CDR2 SNEGSKA (reference sequence). This CDR3 is CSASRRENSPLHF. The CDR3 coding sequence is TGCAGTGCTAGTAGACGGGAGAATTCACCCCTCCACTTT.

The sample holds one count of this clone. The chain links TRBV3-1 (or the pseudogene TRBV3-2) to TRBJ1-1; 7 nucleotides align to TRBD1. The CDR3 runs to 15 residues. CDR1 and CDR2 from the germline V gene are LGHDT and YNNKEL (reference sequence). Germline trimming cut 4 bases from V and 5 bases from J; bases unmatched to any gene: 10. This CDR3 is CASSPPLTGRTEAFF. As DNA, the CDR3 is TGTGCCAGCAGCCCCCCTCTGACAGGGAGGACTGAAGCTTTCTTT.